The T cell receptor beta chain described here comes from a study of blood T cells in healthy people across ages. This clonotype was seen many times. For the second PCR, which ran for about 6 to 11 cycles, a sample-barcoded 5' primer and a J-beta primer mix were used. TCRdb passed the 5' RACE reads through MiXCR, listing each CDR3 protein once. Here the sample spans roughly 500,000 distinct CDR3 sequences, 25% to 30% being singletons. The V end was cut by 3 bases, the J end by 4 bases, with 13 bases between. The CDR3 totals 14 residues. Germline lookup yields CDR1 MNHNY and CDR2 SVGAGI (reference sequence).

This receptor was identified in a woman in her 70s in good health. The chain has TRBV6-6 and TRBJ2-7; tentatively, D is TRBD1 (6 bases). The sample taken for sequencing was blood. Here the CDR3 reads CASSYKGGLYEQYF. The DNA for the CDR3 is TGTGCCAGCAGTTATAAAGGGGGATTGTACGAGCAGTACTTC.